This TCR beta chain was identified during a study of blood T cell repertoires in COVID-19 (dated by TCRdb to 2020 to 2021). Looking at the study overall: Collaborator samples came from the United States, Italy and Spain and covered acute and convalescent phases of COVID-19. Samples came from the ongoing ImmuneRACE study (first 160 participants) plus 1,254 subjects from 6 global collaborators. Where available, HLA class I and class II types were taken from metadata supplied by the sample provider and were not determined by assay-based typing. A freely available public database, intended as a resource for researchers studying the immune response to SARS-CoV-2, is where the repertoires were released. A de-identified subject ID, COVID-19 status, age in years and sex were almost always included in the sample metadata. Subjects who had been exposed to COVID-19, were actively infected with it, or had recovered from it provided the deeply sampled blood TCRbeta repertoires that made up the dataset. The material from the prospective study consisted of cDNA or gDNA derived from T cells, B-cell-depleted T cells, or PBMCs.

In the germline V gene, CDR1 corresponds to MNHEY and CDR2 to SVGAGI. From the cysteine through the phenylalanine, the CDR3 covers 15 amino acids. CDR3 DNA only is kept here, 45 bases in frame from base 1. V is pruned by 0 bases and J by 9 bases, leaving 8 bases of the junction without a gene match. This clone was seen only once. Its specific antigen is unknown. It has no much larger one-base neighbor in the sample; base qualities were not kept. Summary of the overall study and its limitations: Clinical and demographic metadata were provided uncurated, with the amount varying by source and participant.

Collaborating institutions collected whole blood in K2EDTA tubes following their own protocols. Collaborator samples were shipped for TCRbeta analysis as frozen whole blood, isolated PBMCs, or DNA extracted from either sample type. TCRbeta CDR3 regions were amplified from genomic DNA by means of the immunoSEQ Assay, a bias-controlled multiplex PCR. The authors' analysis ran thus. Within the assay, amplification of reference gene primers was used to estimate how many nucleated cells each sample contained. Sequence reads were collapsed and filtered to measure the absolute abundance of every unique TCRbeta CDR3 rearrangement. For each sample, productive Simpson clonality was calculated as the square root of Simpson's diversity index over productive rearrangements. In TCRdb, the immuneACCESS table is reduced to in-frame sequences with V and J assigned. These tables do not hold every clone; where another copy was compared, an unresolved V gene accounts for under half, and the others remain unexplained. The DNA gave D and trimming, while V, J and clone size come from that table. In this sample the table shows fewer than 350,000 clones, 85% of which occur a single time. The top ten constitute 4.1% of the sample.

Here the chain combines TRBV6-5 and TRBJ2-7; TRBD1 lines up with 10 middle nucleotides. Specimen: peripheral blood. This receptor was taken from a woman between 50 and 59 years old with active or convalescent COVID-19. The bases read TGTGCCAGCAGTTACTCGGGACAGGGGATGGGTAGGCAGTACTTC. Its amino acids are CASSYSGQGMGRQYF.